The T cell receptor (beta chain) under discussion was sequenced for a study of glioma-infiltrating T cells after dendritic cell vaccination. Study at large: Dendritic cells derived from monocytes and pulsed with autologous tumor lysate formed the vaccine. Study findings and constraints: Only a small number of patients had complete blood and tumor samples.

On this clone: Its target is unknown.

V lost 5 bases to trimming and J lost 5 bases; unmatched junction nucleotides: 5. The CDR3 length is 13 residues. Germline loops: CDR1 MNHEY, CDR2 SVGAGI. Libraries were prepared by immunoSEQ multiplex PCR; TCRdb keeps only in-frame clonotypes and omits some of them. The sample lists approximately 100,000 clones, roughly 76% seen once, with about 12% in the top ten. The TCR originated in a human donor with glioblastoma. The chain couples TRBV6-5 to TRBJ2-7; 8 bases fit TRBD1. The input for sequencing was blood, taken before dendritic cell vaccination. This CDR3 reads CASSRTGINEQYF. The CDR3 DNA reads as TGTGCCAGCAGTCGGACAGGGATCAACGAGCAGTACTTC.